This passage covers 20 T cell receptor beta chains from one sample sequenced in a study of T cells in narcolepsy. The assay was immunoSEQ multiplex PCR, and TCRdb's table has in-frame clones only and misses some. The table has roughly 35,000 clones, approximately 85% seen once. The material sequenced was CD45RA- memory CD4+ T cells from PBMCs. The receptors stem from a human donor with narcolepsy.

This clone is a singleton in its sample. CDR3 DNA: TGCGCCAGCAGTCCGTCCGGACAGTCTCTCTATGGCTACACCTTC. Translating gives CASSPSGQSLYGYTF. This sequence joins TRBV5-1 and TRBJ1-2; a possible D gene is TRBD1 (6 bases). In germline, CDR1 is SGHRS, CDR2 YFSETQ. The CDR3 has 15 residues. The ends were cut back, 5 bases at V and 4 bases at J, with 18 bases in the middle.

This clone came up once. The chain has TRBV29-1 and TRBJ1-4; possible D gene TRBD1, 6 bases. CDR1 is SQVTM and CDR2 is ANQGSEA in the germline V gene. The V end was cut by 6 bases, the J end by 4 bases, with 15 bases between. The CDR3 length is 14 residues. CDR3 in amino acids: CSVAFGTNNEKLFF. CDR3 nucleotide sequence: TGCAGCGTGGCGTTCGGGACAAATAATGAAAAACTGTTTTTT.

The chain uses TRBV11-3 and TRBJ1-1; no reliable D call. This CDR3 has 12 amino acids. V lost 0 bases and J lost 8, with 7 bases in between. Germline V gives CDR1 SGHNT, CDR2 YENEEA. In nucleotides, the CDR3 is TGTGCCAGCAGCTTAGATTTGGGAGAAGCTTTCTTT. Translation: CASSLDLGEAFF.

The V call is TRBV18, the J call TRBJ1-2, with TRBD1 matching over 9 bases. The CDR3 covers 14 residues. Unmatched junction bases numbered 2, after V lost 2 bases and J lost 4 bases. Germline-derived CDR1 and CDR2 are KGHSH and LQKENI. The CDR3 DNA follows: TGTGCCAGCTCACCATCGGGACAGGGCTATGGCTACACCTTC. Translated: CASSPSGQGYGYTF.

This clone has a single count. The chain uses TRBV7-2 and TRBJ2-1; 8 bases agree with TRBD2. Germline values: CDR1 SGHTA, CDR2 FQGNSA. The CDR3 length is 16 residues. V dropped 5 bases and J dropped 3; count of bases not matched to a gene: 9. CDR3 DNA: TGTACCAGCAGCCCCCGCGCGGGGGGCATCTACAATGAGCAGTTCTTC. The encoded protein is CTSSPRAGGIYNEQFF. Using reference TRBV7-2 and TRBJ2-1 for the parts outside the CDR3, the full variable domain is GAGVSQSPSNKVTEKGKDVELRCDPISGHTALYWYRQSLGQGLEFLIYFQGNSAPDKSGLPSDRFSAERTGGSVSTLTIQRTQQEDSAVYLCTSSPRAGGIYNEQFFGPGTRLTVL.

This clone turned up a few times. The chain links TRBV6-6 to TRBJ2-1; a weak D match, TRBD2 (6 bases). Germline CDR1 reads MNHNY; CDR2 reads SVGAGI (reference sequence). V was cut by 9 bases and J by 9 bases, with 15 bases left in between. This CDR3 has 12 residues. The CDR3 sequence: CASRTGGLEQFF. The CDR3 DNA reads TGTGCCAGTCGGACCGGGGGACTTGAGCAGTTCTTC.

The gene calls are TRBV6-6 and TRBJ2-7, with 8 bases identical to TRBD1. CDR3 length equals 13 residues. CDR1 is MNHNY, CDR2 SVGAGI, per germline (reference sequence). Trimming at V came to 8 bases and at J to 5 bases, leaving 8 bases not matched to a gene. CDR3 in DNA: TGTGCCAGCGGGACAGGACTTGGGGACGAGCAGTACTTC. It specifies CASGTGLGDEQYF.

This chain connects TRBV15 to TRBJ2-5, with 8 positions matching TRBD2. Germline V lookup: CDR1 LNHNV, CDR2 YYDKDF (reference sequence). The CDR3 loop spans 14 amino acids. Unmatched junction bases numbered 5, after V lost 3 bases and J lost 5 bases. CDR3 bases: TGTGCCACCAGCAGCGGGGGGGGCGGGGAGACCCAGTACTTC. As protein: CATSSGGGGETQYF.

The chain uses TRBV7-2 and TRBJ1-4; TRBD1 aligns across 7 bases. The CDR3 is 14 amino acids. The V gene's germline CDR1 is SGHTA and CDR2 FQGNSA. V was pared by 5 bases and J by 8 bases, with 8 bases of the junction left unmatched. CDR3 residues: CASSPRQGTEKLFF. The DNA of the CDR3 is TGTGCCAGCAGCCCAAGACAGGGAACAGAAAAACTGTTTTTT.

The CDR3 is CASSTYMNTEAFF. DNA for the CDR3: TGTGCCAGCAGTACATACATGAACACTGAAGCTTTCTTT. The chain recombines TRBV28 with TRBJ1-1; the D is unclear. The ends were cut back, 5 bases at V and 0 bases at J, with 7 bases in the middle. Looked up from germline, CDR1 is MDHEN and CDR2 is SYDVKM. The CDR3 sequence is 13 residues long. The full variable domain, with the rest looked up from reference TRBV28 and TRBJ1-1, is DVKVTQSSRYLVKRTGEKVFLECVQDMDHENMFWYRQDPGLGLRLIYFSYDVKMKEKGDIPEGYSVSREKKERFSLILESASTNQTSMYLCASSTYMNTEAFFGQGTRLTVV.

This clone turned up a few times. The genes are TRBV19 and TRBJ1-3, with unresolved D. The CDR3 extends over 13 amino acids. The ends were cut back, 4 bases at V and 0 bases at J, with 4 bases in the middle. Germline CDR1 LNHDA, CDR2 SQIVND (reference sequence). This CDR3 reads CASSTDSGNTIYF. The DNA of the CDR3 is TGTGCCAGTAGTACAGACTCTGGAAACACCATATATTTT.

The rearrangement joins TRBV15 to TRBJ1-4, with D unresolved. The CDR3 sequence is 15 residues long. Germline V lookup: CDR1 LNHNV, CDR2 YYDKDF (reference sequence). The ends were cut back, 0 bases at V and 7 bases at J, with 12 bases in the middle. CDR3 sequence: CATSRDNLAREKLFF. In DNA form, the CDR3 reads TGTGCCACCAGCAGAGATAATTTAGCTCGTGAAAAACTGTTTTTT.

V gene TRBV5-6 combines with J gene TRBJ1-5; 7 bases match TRBD1. This CDR3 spans 16 amino acids. Germline V gene data show CDR1 as SGHDT and CDR2 as YYEEEE. Unmatched junction bases numbered 13, after V lost 4 bases and J lost 6 bases. For the CDR3, the DNA is TGTGCCAGCAGCCTGGAGGGGGACAGACGCAGTCAGCCCCAGCATTTT. Translated: CASSLEGDRRSQPQHF.

The V gene is TRBV30, the J gene TRBJ2-7, with D possibly matching TRBD2 (5 bases). The germline V gene has CDR1 GTSNPN and CDR2 SVGIG (reference sequence). V lost 3 bases and J 7 bases, leaving 13 bases between the germline ends. The length of the CDR3 is 12 residues. The CDR3 protein is CAWSGGEREQYF. The CDR3 DNA is TGTGCCTGGAGCGGCGGCGAGCGGGAGCAGTACTTC. The whole variable domain, remainder taken from reference TRBV30 and TRBJ2-7, is SQTIHQWPATLVQPVGSPLSLECTVEGTSNPNLYWYRQAAGRGLQLLFYSVGIGQISSEVPQNLSASRPQDRQFILSSKKLLLSDSGFYLCAWSGGEREQYFGPGTRLTVT.

This sequence joins TRBV10-3 and TRBJ1-4, with D uncertain. Germline CDR1 ENHRY, CDR2 SYGVKD. The CDR3 runs to 14 residues. The V end was cut by 0 bases, the J end by 3 bases, with 5 bases between. CDR3 DNA: TGTGCCATCAGTGAGTCTTTGGCTAATGAAAAACTGTTTTTT. Translating it yields CAISESLANEKLFF.

The chain uses TRBV9 and TRBJ2-3, with 8 bases that match TRBD1. CDR3 length equals 17 residues. Germline trimming cut 0 bases from V and 2 bases from J; bases unmatched to any gene: 8. Germline lookup yields CDR1 SGDLS and CDR2 YYNGEE. The CDR3 region is CASSVVSDRAPTDTQYF. The DNA of the CDR3 is TGTGCCAGCAGCGTAGTATCGGACAGGGCTCCCACAGATACGCAGTATTTT.

This chain uses TRBV5-1 with TRBJ1-2; D gene ambiguous. Trimming cost V 0 bases and J 5 bases, with 8 bases left between them. This CDR3 comprises 13 residues. The germline CDR1 and CDR2 sequences are SGHRS and YFSETQ. The CDR3 nucleotides read TGCGCCAGCAGCTTGGGTTCAGATTATGGCTACACCTTC. It translates to CASSLGSDYGYTF.

This clone was seen a handful of times. V usage is TRBV19 and J usage is TRBJ1-3; D is possibly TRBD1 (5 bases). The V gene lost 4 bases and the J gene lost 6 bases, with 13 bases spanning the gap. The germline gives CDR1 LNHDA, CDR2 SQIVND (reference sequence). This CDR3 comprises 14 residues. The chain's CDR3 is CASSTQGAVNTIYF. The CDR3 DNA follows: TGTGCCAGTAGTACGCAGGGCGCCGTAAACACCATATATTTT.

The chain employs TRBV29-1 and TRBJ2-7; no clear D. Deletions cut 4 bases from V and 4 bases from J, with 8 bases between. The germline CDR1 and CDR2 sequences are SQVTM and ANQGSEA. The length of the CDR3 is 11 residues. The CDR3 spells CSVGMGYEQYF. DNA for the CDR3: TGCAGCGTTGGTATGGGGTACGAGCAGTACTTC.

The chain links TRBV10-2 to TRBJ1-2; D gene ambiguous. V dropped 2 bases and J dropped 3 bases, with 7 bases sitting between them. Per germline, CDR1 WSHSY and CDR2 SAAADI. The CDR3 contains 13 residues. In DNA form, the CDR3 reads TGCGCCAGCAGTGAGAGGGCGGACTATGGCTACACCTTC. This gives the protein CASSERADYGYTF.